The 18 T cell receptor beta chains reported below all come from one sample, sequenced in a study of blood T cells in healthy people across ages. A J-beta primer mix and a sample-barcoded 5' primer were used in a second PCR of about 7 to 12 cycles. Each CDR3 protein is one row after TCRdb ran MiXCR on the 5' RACE reads. Here the sample spans about 670,000 distinct CDR3 sequences, about 51% being singletons. The sequenced material came from blood. These TCRs come from a woman older than 75 in good health.

This clonotype was counted ten times or more. The chain is built from TRBV2 and TRBJ2-2; D possibly uses TRBD1 or TRBD2 (6 bases each). Germline V gives CDR1 SNHLY, CDR2 FYNNEI. The CDR3 contains 17 residues. V was cut by 3 bases and J by 5 bases, with 19 bases left in between. CDR3 protein: CASSELRGLYGTGELFF. In DNA form, the CDR3 reads TGTGCCAGCAGTGAGCTCAGGGGACTGTACGGTACCGGGGAGCTGTTTTTT.

This sequence joins TRBV4-1 and TRBJ2-7, with TRBD1 as a possible D gene (6 bases). Trimming shortened V by 6 bases and J by 0 bases, and 12 bases separated the two germline ends. The length of the CDR3 is 14 residues. Germline V CDR1 and CDR2: MGHRA, YSYEKL. The CDR3 reads CASRETGHSYEQYF. The CDR3 nucleotides read TGCGCCAGCAGAGAGACGGGACACTCCTACGAGCAGTACTTC.

This clonotype was found many times. V and J are TRBV28 and TRBJ2-1; TRBD1 matches at 9 bases. Germline V gene lookup returns CDR1 MDHEN and CDR2 SYDVKM. J lost 6 bases, V lost 5 bases, and 8 bases had no gene match. This CDR3 is 15 amino acids long. The CDR3 loop is CASSLTGGFPNEQFF. The CDR3 DNA sequence: TGTGCCAGCAGTCTCACAGGGGGCTTCCCCAATGAGCAGTTCTTC. The full variable domain, rest sourced from reference TRBV28 and TRBJ2-1, is DVKVTQSSRYLVKRTGEKVFLECVQDMDHENMFWYRQDPGLGLRLIYFSYDVKMKEKGDIPEGYSVSREKKERFSLILESASTNQTSMYLCASSLTGGFPNEQFFGPGTRLTVL.

This clonotype has only one observation. The chain couples TRBV29-1 to TRBJ2-4; 7 positions match TRBD1. The CDR3 loop spans 13 amino acids. Germline trimming cut 4 bases from V and 7 bases from J; bases unmatched to any gene: 7. The germline gives CDR1 SQVTM, CDR2 ANQGSEA. The CDR3 sequence: CSVGRDSPNIQYF. The CDR3 nucleotides read TGCAGCGTTGGTCGGGACAGCCCCAACATTCAGTACTTC.

The chain links TRBV20-1 to TRBJ2-1; TRBD2 matches 11 bases. The CDR3 is 15 residues long. Germline-derived CDR1 and CDR2 are DFQATT and SNEGSKA (reference sequence). V shed 4 bases and J 2 bases; nucleotides not matched to a gene: 4. DNA for the CDR3: TGCAGTGCTAAAGGGACTAGCGGAGCCTACAATGAGCAGTTCTTC. Amino acids: CSAKGTSGAYNEQFF.

This clonotype was detected a few times. The chain has TRBV6-1 and TRBJ2-4; the D call may be TRBD1 or TRBD2 (6 bases each). V lost 3 bases and J lost 1, with 16 bases in between. This CDR3 has 17 residues. Germline-derived CDR1 and CDR2 are MNHNS and SASEGT. The CDR3 DNA is TGTGCCAGCAGTGATGGCGGGACATTAAGGGCCAAAAACATTCAGTACTTC. It translates to CASSDGGTLRAKNIQYF.

The gene calls are TRBV21-1 and TRBJ2-1; TRBD1, the D gene given by the table, was not confirmed from the DNA. TRBV21-1 is a pseudogene segment. The length of the CDR3 is 15 residues. CDR3 nucleotides: TGTGCCAGAAGTGACAGGTCTGGCTCCTACAATGAGCAGTTCTTC. The encoded protein is CARSDRSGSYNEQFF.

CDR3 loop: CAWSVSGTYNEQFF. The CDR3 nucleotides are TGTGCCTGGAGTGTAAGCGGGACTTACAATGAGCAGTTCTTC. This chain joins TRBV30 and TRBJ2-1; 7 nucleotides match TRBD2. J was trimmed by 4 bases and V by 0 bases; bases with no gene match: 3. Germline CDR1 is GTSNPN and CDR2 is SVGIG (reference sequence). The CDR3 is 14 residues long.

This chain connects TRBV7-9 to TRBJ2-1; D is tentatively TRBD1 or TRBD2 (6 bases each). Germline CDR1 and CDR2: SEHNR and FQNEAQ (reference sequence). The CDR3 has 19 residues. V was pared by 3 bases and J by 8 bases, with 29 bases between. The CDR3 reads CASSLTTGGYHIKSDEQFF. The CDR3 nucleotides read TGTGCCAGCAGCTTGACAACCGGGGGCTATCATATAAAATCGGATGAGCAGTTCTTC.

The chain joins TRBV18 to TRBJ1-4, with D uncertain. The V end lost 0 bases, the J end lost 0 bases, and 5 bases lay between the germline ends. This CDR3 has 15 amino acids. The germline V gene has CDR1 KGHSH and CDR2 LQKENI. This CDR3 is CASSPPGATNEKLFF. For the CDR3, the DNA is TGTGCCAGCTCACCACCGGGCGCAACTAATGAAAAACTGTTTTTT.

The table lists this clonotype with a few counts. The chain is built from TRBV21-1 and TRBJ2-2; the D segment call TRBD1 is taken from the table without a DNA check. TRBV21-1 is a recognized pseudogene. CDR3 length: 16 residues. Here the CDR3 DNA reads TGTGCCAGCAGCAGATACGGCGGGGGAAACACCGGGGAGCTGTTTTTT. Protein product: CASSRYGGGNTGELFF.

The chain carries TRBV7-9 and TRBJ2-5; D remains ambiguous. The CDR3 spans 17 residues. The V gene lost 8 bases and the J gene lost 0 bases, with 22 bases spanning the gap. Germline V gives CDR1 SEHNR, CDR2 FQNEAQ (reference sequence). The CDR3 spells CASLLGIEAHDQETQYF. The DNA of the CDR3 is TGTGCCAGCCTTTTGGGGATCGAGGCCCACGACCAAGAGACCCAGTACTTC. Variable domain in full (rest from reference TRBV7-9 and TRBJ2-5): DTGVSQNPRHKITKRGQNVTFRCDPISEHNRLYWYRQTLGQGPEFLTYFQNEAQLEKSRLLSDRFSAERPKGSFSTLEIQRTEQGDSAMYLCASLLGIEAHDQETQYFGPGTRLLVL.

With regard to this clonotype: A much larger clone is a single base away; this may be a read error. This chain links TRBV5-1 with TRBJ1-1, with TRBD1 identical over 8 bases. This CDR3 region has 15 residues. CDR1 is SGHRS and CDR2 is YFSETQ in the germline V gene. The junction had 5 bases not matched to a gene; V was cut back by 2 bases and J by 2 bases. The CDR3 loop is CASSFVRGRNTEAFF. CDR3 nucleotide sequence: TGCGCCAGCAGCTTTGTCAGGGGGCGAAACACTGAAGCTTTCTTT.

This clonotype was counted at least ten times. The rearrangement joins TRBV2 to TRBJ2-5; the D gene is possibly TRBD2 (5 bases). This CDR3 contains 12 residues. Trimming shortened V by 9 bases and J by 2 bases, and 10 bases separated the two germline ends. The germline gives CDR1 SNHLY, CDR2 FYNNEI. In DNA form, the CDR3 reads TGTGCCAGTCAGCGGCTACAAGAGACCCAGTACTTC. This encodes CASQRLQETQYF.

This chain connects TRBV11-2 to TRBJ2-5, with TRBD2 as a possible D gene (5 bases). From germline, CDR1 is SGHAT and CDR2 FQNNGV. This CDR3 contains 17 residues. Between the trimmed V and J ends, which lost 1 base and 11 bases, there was a span of 26 bases. CDR3 in amino acids: CASSLGHPEGTYNEQYF. CDR3 sequence (DNA): TGTGCCAGCAGCTTAGGCCATCCAGAGGGAACCTACAATGAGCAGTACTTC.

The sample holds a few counts of this clonotype. The chain is built from TRBV2 and TRBJ2-3, with 9 positions matching TRBD2. The length of the CDR3 is 18 residues. Losses at the gene ends were 8 bases for V and 5 bases for J; bases not matched to a gene: 20. Germline CDR1 is SNHLY and CDR2 is FYNNEI. This CDR3 is CASSLSSYGGGAGDTQYF. DNA for the CDR3: TGTGCCAGCTCCCTGTCGTCCTATGGCGGGGGGGCAGGAGATACGCAGTATTTT.

The rearrangement joins TRBV20-1 to TRBJ2-7, with TRBD1 matching 9 bases. Germline assignment: CDR1 DFQATT and CDR2 SNEGSKA (reference sequence). This CDR3 is 14 amino acids long. With V trimmed by 5 bases and J by 5 bases, 10 bases remained unmatched. The CDR3 DNA reads TGCAGTGCTGGAGGGGGACAGGGATCCAACGAGCAGTACTTC. It encodes CSAGGGQGSNEQYF.

This clonotype was counted many times. The chain joins TRBV12-3 or TRBV12-4 to TRBJ2-1; 13 nucleotides line up with TRBD2. V was pared by 7 bases and J by 3 bases, with 3 bases of the junction left unmatched. The CDR3 extends over 15 amino acids. The CDR3 sequence is CASIRLAGGYNEQFF. DNA of the CDR3: TGTGCCAGCATCAGACTAGCGGGAGGCTACAATGAGCAGTTCTTC.